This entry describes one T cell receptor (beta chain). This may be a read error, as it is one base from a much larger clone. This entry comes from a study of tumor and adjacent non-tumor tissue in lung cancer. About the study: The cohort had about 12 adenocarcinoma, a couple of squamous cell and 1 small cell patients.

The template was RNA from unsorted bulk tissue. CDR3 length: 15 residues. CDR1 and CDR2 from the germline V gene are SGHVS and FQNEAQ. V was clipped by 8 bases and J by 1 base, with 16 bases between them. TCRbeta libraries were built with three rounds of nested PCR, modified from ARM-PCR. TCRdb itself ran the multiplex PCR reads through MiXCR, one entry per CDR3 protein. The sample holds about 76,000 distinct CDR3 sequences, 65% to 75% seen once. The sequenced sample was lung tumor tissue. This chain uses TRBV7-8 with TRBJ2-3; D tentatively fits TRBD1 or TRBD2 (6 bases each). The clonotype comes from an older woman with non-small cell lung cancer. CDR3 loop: CASEPRGVGTDTQYF. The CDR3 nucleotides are TGTGCCAGCGAACCGAGGGGGGTTGGCACAGATACGCAGTATTTT.